This entry lists 21 T cell receptor beta chains sequenced from one sample in a study of blood T cell repertoires in COVID-19. The method was immunoSEQ multiplex PCR; TCRdb's version includes in-frame clones alone and lacks a portion of them. The sample consists of 45,000 or so clones, approximately 86% of them appearing once. The sequenced sample was peripheral blood. These TCRs come from a woman at least 80 years old with acute or convalescent COVID-19.

The chain combines TRBV19 with TRBJ1-2; no reliable D call. The germline gives CDR1 LNHDA, CDR2 SQIVND (reference sequence). V was cut by 3 bases and J by 8 bases, with 16 bases left in between. This CDR3 is built from 14 residues. The CDR3 bases are TGTGCCAGTAGTATGACCGGGATACCGGGCGGCTACACCTTC. Protein sequence: CASSMTGIPGGYTF.

The V and J genes are TRBV18 and TRBJ2-7; 8 bases fit TRBD2. The CDR3 length is 14 residues. The germline gives CDR1 KGHSH, CDR2 LQKENI. Trimming at V came to 6 bases and at J to 2 bases, leaving 6 bases not matched to a gene. DNA for the CDR3: TGTGCCAGCTCCCTCGGACTAGCAACCTACGAGCAGTACTTC. Its translation: CASSLGLATYEQYF.

The V and J genes are TRBV29-1 and TRBJ1-1; TRBD1 matches at 8 bases. The V segment lost 0 bases and the J segment 12 bases; nucleotides outside the gene matches: 12. The CDR3 covers 14 residues. Germline CDR1 SQVTM, CDR2 ANQGSEA. The CDR3 DNA is TGCAGCGTTGAAGATCAAACCAGGGGGCGCCGCCCTTTCTTT. This codes for CSVEDQTRGRRPFF.

V gene TRBV19 combines with J gene TRBJ1-2, with 8 bases fitting TRBD1. The CDR3 runs to 14 residues. Looked up from germline, CDR1 is LNHDA and CDR2 is SQIVND (reference sequence). Trimming cost V 6 bases and J 2 bases; bases outside gene matches: 5. CDR3 protein: CASSKGQANYGYTF. CDR3 bases: TGTGCCAGTAGCAAGGGACAGGCAAACTATGGCTACACCTTC.

The rearrangement links TRBV28 to TRBJ2-1; TRBD1 might be the D (7 bases). This CDR3 contains 15 residues. From germline, CDR1 is MDHEN and CDR2 SYDVKM. V was pared by 7 bases and J by 8 bases, with 21 bases between. This CDR3 reads CASNEGARGAYEQFF. CDR3 coding DNA: TGTGCCAGCAACGAGGGGGCGAGGGGGGCCTATGAGCAGTTCTTC.

V usage is TRBV19 and J usage is TRBJ2-1, with 7 nucleotides matching TRBD1. Trimming removed 0 bases from V and 7 bases from J; junction bases left unmatched: 12. Germline CDR1 and CDR2: LNHDA and SQIVND (reference sequence). The CDR3 covers 17 residues. The CDR3 nucleotides read TGTGCCAGTAGTATAGATACGACAGGGACGTCCCTTAATGAGCAGTTCTTC. This gives the protein CASSIDTTGTSLNEQFF.

Only a few counts were recorded for this clone. The rearrangement links TRBV7-2 to TRBJ1-5; D unresolved. The germline V and J ends were trimmed by 0 bases and 5 bases, with 8 bases remaining between them. CDR1 and CDR2 (germline): SGHTA, FQGNSA. The CDR3 spans 14 residues. The CDR3 DNA follows: TGTGCCAGCAGCTTAGCGGAGGGATATCAGCCCCAGCATTTT. Its translation: CASSLAEGYQPQHF.

This clone was found once. J is TRBJ1-3 and V is TRBV18, with D perhaps matching TRBD1 (6 bases). CDR1 KGHSH and CDR2 LQKENI come from the germline V gene. This CDR3 contains 15 residues. Between the trimmed V and J ends, which lost 3 bases and 4 bases, there was a span of 13 bases. The CDR3 sequence is CASSPPQGSGNTIYF. The CDR3, as DNA: TGTGCCAGCTCACCCCCACAGGGTAGCGGAAACACCATATATTTT.

The CDR3 nucleotides are TGTGCCGGCTGTAAGGGGCCCGGCGAAGAGCAGTACTTC. It yields the protein CAGCKGPGEEQYF. The chain is built from TRBV21-1 and TRBJ2-7; the D call in the table, TRBD1, was not verified against the DNA. TRBV21-1 is a documented pseudogene. The CDR3 has 13 amino acids.

The rearrangement uses TRBV19 and TRBJ2-6; 9 bases are a match to TRBD1. This CDR3 contains 15 residues. Germline lookup yields CDR1 LNHDA and CDR2 SQIVND (reference sequence). The J segment lost 4 bases and the V segment lost 8 bases, leaving 6 bases of the junction unmatched. The CDR3 region has the DNA TGTGCCAGTCAGACCGGGACAGGGGGGGCCAACGTCCTGACTTTC. This codes for CASQTGTGGANVLTF.

The V gene is TRBV18, the J gene TRBJ2-3, with D possibly TRBD2 on 5 matching bases. The ends were cut back, 2 bases at V and 0 bases at J, with 12 bases in the middle. The CDR3 totals 16 residues. Germline lookup yields CDR1 KGHSH and CDR2 LQKENI. In DNA form, the CDR3 reads TGTGCCAGCTCACCAATAGGAGGAAGCAGCACAGATACGCAGTATTTT. Amino acid sequence: CASSPIGGSSTDTQYF.

This chain joins TRBV15 and TRBJ1-1; the match to TRBD1 covers 8 bases. The CDR3 is made up of 15 amino acids. Germline lookup yields CDR1 LNHNV and CDR2 YYDKDF (reference sequence). V was clipped by 6 bases and J by 4 bases; unmatched bases: 10. This chain's CDR3 is CATSSTGEGVTEAFF. The CDR3 coding sequence is TGTGCCACCAGTTCGACAGGGGAGGGAGTCACTGAAGCTTTCTTT.

The chain is built from TRBV5-1 and TRBJ2-3; 14 bases are shared with TRBD2. Per the germline V gene, CDR1 is SGHRS and CDR2 is YFSETQ. The CDR3 runs to 17 residues. The J segment lost 4 bases and the V segment lost 4 bases, leaving 8 bases of the junction unmatched. The CDR3 region is CASSPGLAGVRADTQYF. CDR3 bases: TGCGCCAGCAGCCCGGGACTAGCGGGAGTGAGGGCAGATACGCAGTATTTT.

V is TRBV5-1 and J is TRBJ2-5; maybe TRBD1 (6 bases). Trimming took 4 bases from V and 0 from J, leaving 16 bases between them. The CDR3 contains 16 residues. The germline gives CDR1 SGHRS, CDR2 YFSETQ. CDR3 bases: TGCGCCAGCAGCCCTTACAGGGAACCGTACCAAGAGACCCAGTACTTC. Translation: CASSPYREPYQETQYF.

The chain has TRBV29-1 and TRBJ1-1; tentative D call: TRBD1 (6 bases). The V end was cut by 6 bases, the J end by 0 bases, with 11 bases between. The germline V gene encodes CDR1 SQVTM and CDR2 ANQGSEA. The CDR3 is 13 amino acids. The CDR3 coding sequence is TGCAGCGTGAGTGGGACACTGAACACTGAAGCTTTCTTT. Translated, it gives CSVSGTLNTEAFF.

Written as DNA, the CDR3 is TGTGCCAGCAGTCCCGGACTAGCGGGAGCAGATGAGCAGTTCTTC. Translated: CASSPGLAGADEQFF. This sequence joins TRBV2 and TRBJ2-1; TRBD2 matches at 13 bases. The CDR3 spans 15 residues. V shed 5 bases, J shed 8 bases, and the junction held 6 bases outside the gene matches. Germline-derived CDR1 and CDR2 are SNHLY and FYNNEI.

The sample holds a few counts of this clone. The chain links TRBV29-1 to TRBJ2-2; D might be TRBD2 (5 bases). The germline CDR1 and CDR2 sequences are SQVTM and ANQGSEA. This CDR3 is 14 amino acids long. V dropped 2 bases and J dropped 6 bases, with 13 bases sitting between them. CDR3 sequence (DNA): TGCAGCGTTGAATGGCGGCAGCGGCCCGGGGAGCTGTTTTTT. This encodes CSVEWRQRPGELFF.

This chain uses TRBV11-2 with TRBJ2-7; weak D call: TRBD1 (5 bases). Germline CDR1 reads SGHAT; CDR2 reads FQNNGV. This CDR3 is built from 14 residues. V was cut by 4 bases and J by 5 bases, with 15 bases left in between. Here the CDR3 reads CASSSRQGNHEQYF. Here the CDR3 DNA reads TGTGCCAGCAGCTCCAGGCAGGGTAATCACGAGCAGTACTTC.

The chain carries TRBV7-2 and TRBJ1-5, with D uncertain. This CDR3 is built from 14 residues. V shed 1 base and J shed 4 bases, with 8 bases lying between them. The germline CDR1 and CDR2 sequences are SGHTA and FQGNSA. The CDR3 sequence: CASSLETLNQPQHF. Here the CDR3 DNA reads TGTGCCAGCAGCTTAGAAACCCTAAATCAGCCCCAGCATTTT.

The V gene is TRBV6-2 or TRBV6-3, the J gene TRBJ1-1; D is possibly TRBD1 (5 bases). This CDR3 spans 13 amino acids. The germline CDR1 and CDR2 sequences are MNHEY and SVGEGT. V lost 4 bases and J 5 bases, leaving 11 bases between the germline ends. The CDR3 loop reads CASSWGRETEAFF. In DNA form, the CDR3 reads TGTGCCAGCAGTTGGGGCCGAGAGACTGAAGCTTTCTTT.

V usage is TRBV30 and J usage is TRBJ1-1; possibly TRBD1 for D (6 bases). Between the trimmed V and J ends, which lost 5 bases and 10 bases, there was a span of 14 bases. CDR1 GTSNPN and CDR2 SVGIG come from the germline V gene (reference sequence). CDR3 length equals 11 residues. For the CDR3, the DNA is TGTGCCTGGTGGTACAGGGATGGAGCTTTCTTT. Amino acid sequence: CAWWYRDGAFF.